The rows below give T cell receptor beta chains drawn from one sample of a study of OX40 agonist ivuxolimab in advanced cancers. Sequencing was performed with immunoSEQ multiplex PCR; in TCRdb, only in-frame clones are kept and a portion is missing. Of 65,000 to 75,000 clones detected, roughly nine tenths appear once; the ten largest clones hold roughly 4%. The source material was CD4+ or CD8+ T cells sorted from blood, sampled in a trial of the OX40 agonist ivuxolimab. These receptors came from an adult with an advanced solid tumor such as melanoma, head and neck, liver or kidney cancer. The CDR3 runs from the conserved cysteine through the conserved F or W. Fields, in order: CDR3 protein, CDR3 DNA, clone size, D gene, V gene, CDR3 length, J gene. A D gene is named only where the DNA matches it firmly. Rows may omit the clone size; those that give it use once, few, many or a size class.

CASSLVGETGNTIYF | TGCGCCAGCAGCTTGGTGGGGGAGACTGGAAACACCATATATTTT | NA | NA | TRBV5-1 | 15 | TRBJ1-3
CASTFPRGREHNEQFF | TGTGCCAGCACCTTCCCCCGGGGGCGGGAGCATAATGAGCAGTTCTTC | NA | NA | TRBV27 | 16 | TRBJ2-1
CASSQDLAAQYF | TGCGCCAGCAGCCAAGATCTAGCCGCGCAGTATTTT | once | NA | TRBV4-1 | 12 | TRBJ2-3
CASSYGQNTGELFF | TGTGCCAGCAGTTACGGACAGAACACCGGGGAGCTGTTTTTT | NA | NA | TRBV5-4 | 14 | TRBJ2-2
CAGSGQSTGEQYF | TGTGCCGGCAGCGGACAGTCCACCGGGGAGCAGTACTTC | NA | NA | TRBV11-2 | 13 | TRBJ2-7
CASSPNLSNQPQHF | TGTGCCAGCTCACCAAACCTTAGCAATCAGCCCCAGCATTTT | NA | NA | TRBV18 | 14 | TRBJ1-5
CASSIDRGSGRAEQFF | TGTGCCAGTAGTATAGATCGGGGTAGCGGGAGGGCTGAGCAGTTCTTC | NA | TRBD2 | TRBV19 | 16 | TRBJ2-1
CASRTQMNTEAFF | TGTGCCAGTCGGACGCAGATGAACACTGAAGCTTTCTTT | NA | NA | TRBV28 | 13 | TRBJ1-1
CASSPGLAGVYEQYF | TGTGCCAGCTCACCCGGACTAGCGGGAGTCTACGAGCAGTACTTC | NA | TRBD2 | TRBV18 | 15 | TRBJ2-7
CASSLSKGPGGTQYF | TGTGCCAGCAGTTTATCGAAAGGCCCCGGCGGGACCCAGTACTTC | NA | NA | TRBV27 | 15 | TRBJ2-5
CSVDGLRENFRQFF | TGCAGCGTTGACGGACTGCGGGAGAATTTTAGGCAGTTCTTC | NA | TRBD2 | TRBV29-1 | 14 | TRBJ2-1
CASSISSGSHNEQFF | TGTGCCAGTAGTATATCTAGCGGGTCCCACAATGAGCAGTTCTTC | NA | TRBD2 | TRBV19 | 15 | TRBJ2-1
CASSPTGGDTIYF | TGTGCCAGCAGCCCGACCGGGGGAGACACCATATATTTT | NA | NA | TRBV27 | 13 | TRBJ1-3
CASSLSGGSGNTIYF | TGTGCCAGCAGTTTATCCGGGGGCTCTGGAAACACCATATATTTT | NA | NA | TRBV28 | 15 | TRBJ1-3
CASIQGALMYEKLFF | TGTGCCAGCATCCAGGGGGCGCTTATGTATGAAAAACTGTTTTTT | once | TRBD1 | TRBV2 | 15 | TRBJ1-4
CASSQETQKNEQFF | TGCGCCAGCAGCCAAGAGACCCAGAAGAATGAGCAGTTCTTC | NA | NA | TRBV5-1 | 14 | TRBJ2-1
CASRIQGAGNEKLFF | TGTGCCAGCAGAATACAGGGAGCGGGAAATGAAAAACTGTTTTTT | NA | NA | TRBV9 | 15 | TRBJ1-4
CASSYEDRTYEQYF | TGTGCCAGCAGTTACGAGGACAGGACTTACGAGCAGTACTTC | NA | TRBD1 | TRBV6-6 | 14 | TRBJ2-7
CASSSIRDSYEQYF | TGTGCCAGCAGTTCCATCAGGGACTCCTACGAGCAGTACTTC | NA | NA | TRBV6-5 | 14 | TRBJ2-7
CAWIPGLAGVDEQFF | TGTGCCTGGATCCCGGGACTAGCGGGAGTAGATGAGCAGTTCTTC | NA | TRBD2 | TRBV30 | 15 | TRBJ2-1
CASRDGTDSYNEQFF | TGTGCCAGTAGGGACGGGACCGACTCCTACAATGAGCAGTTCTTC | NA | NA | TRBV19 | 15 | TRBJ2-1
CASRRNDRGQETQYF | TGCGCCAGCAGAAGAAATGACAGGGGTCAAGAGACCCAGTACTTC | few | TRBD1 | TRBV5-1 | 15 | TRBJ2-5
CASSVGSNQPQHF | TGTGCCAGCAGCGTAGGAAGCAATCAGCCCCAGCATTTT | NA | NA | TRBV9 | 13 | TRBJ1-5
CASSPVWETRQPQHF | TGTGCCAGCTCACCAGTCTGGGAGACGCGGCAGCCCCAGCATTTT | NA | NA | TRBV18 | 15 | TRBJ1-5
CASSWERGMNTEAFF | TGTGCCAGCAGCTGGGAGAGGGGGATGAACACTGAAGCTTTCTTT | NA | NA | TRBV5-4 | 15 | TRBJ1-1
CASSYSRGTSEQYF | TGTGCCAGCAGTTACTCGAGGGGTACTAGCGAGCAGTACTTC | NA | NA | TRBV6-5 | 14 | TRBJ2-7
CASTVLAGNTIYF | TGTGCCAGCACGGTCCTGGCTGGAAACACCATATATTTT | NA | NA | TRBV6-5 | 13 | TRBJ1-3
CASSRDGSSGANVLTF | TGTGCCAGCAGCCGGGACGGCAGCTCTGGGGCCAACGTCCTGACTTTC | NA | NA | TRBV7-2 | 16 | TRBJ2-6
CASSQQGTETGYGYTF | TGTGCCAGCAGTCAACAGGGGACAGAAACTGGGTATGGCTACACCTTC | NA | TRBD1 | TRBV7-2 | 16 | TRBJ1-2
CASSLGAANTGELFF | TGTGCCAGCAGCTTAGGGGCAGCCAACACCGGGGAGCTGTTTTTT | NA | NA | TRBV11-3 | 15 | TRBJ2-2
CAWSVGLNTEAFF | TGTGCCTGGAGTGTCGGACTGAACACTGAAGCTTTCTTT | NA | NA | TRBV30 | 13 | TRBJ1-1
CASRRTGGFYGYTF | TGTGCCAGTAGAAGGACAGGGGGCTTCTATGGCTACACCTTC | NA | TRBD1 | TRBV19 | 14 | TRBJ1-2
CASSRFRDLTYNEQFF | TGTGCCAGCAGCCGATTCCGGGACCTCACCTACAATGAGCAGTTCTTC | NA | NA | TRBV11-3 | 16 | TRBJ2-1
CASSNDGLDSHSNQPQHF | TGTGCCAGCAGCAATGACGGGCTCGACAGCCATTCCAATCAGCCCCAGCATTTT | NA | NA | TRBV21-1 | 18 | TRBJ1-5
CASSFVRRVDEAFF | TGTGCCAGCAGCTTTGTTCGCAGGGTTGATGAAGCTTTCTTT | NA | NA | TRBV5-8 | 14 | TRBJ1-1
CASSAASLPNQPQHF | TGTGCCAGCAGTGCGGCGAGCCTGCCAAATCAGCCCCAGCATTTT | NA | NA | TRBV6-5 | 15 | TRBJ1-5
CASSLVTAEANVLTF | TGTGCCAGCAGCTTGGTAACAGCTGAGGCCAACGTCCTGACTTTC | NA | NA | TRBV5-6 | 15 | TRBJ2-6
CASSRQVNTEAFF | TGTGCCAGCAGTCGGCAGGTGAACACTGAAGCTTTCTTT | NA | NA | TRBV27 | 13 | TRBJ1-1
CASSLSGRATQYF | TGTGCCAGCAGTTTGAGCGGGAGGGCGACCCAGTACTTC | NA | TRBD2 | TRBV7-3 | 13 | TRBJ2-5
CASSPPGRGYNEQFF | TGTGCCAGCAGCCCACCGGGACGGGGATACAATGAGCAGTTCTTC | NA | NA | TRBV27 | 15 | TRBJ2-1
CASNEDRGEKTQYF | TGTGCCAGCAACGAGGACAGGGGAGAAAAGACCCAGTACTTC | NA | TRBD1 | TRBV2 | 14 | TRBJ2-5
CASSWWDGYNSPLHF | TGTGCCAGCAGCTGGTGGGACGGATATAATTCACCCCTCCACTTT | once | NA | TRBV7-9 | 15 | TRBJ1-6
CSVHHSTPLGAFF | TGCAGCGTCCACCATAGTACCCCATTGGGAGCTTTCTTT | NA | NA | TRBV29-1 | 13 | TRBJ1-1
CASSHGGGREETQYF | TGTGCCAGCTCACACGGTGGGGGGCGGGAAGAGACCCAGTACTTC | NA | NA | TRBV2 | 15 | TRBJ2-5